The 20 T cell receptor beta chains given below trace back to one sample, sequenced in a study of cytomegalovirus exposure and HLA in healthy donors. The PCR had 60 Vbeta and 13 Jbeta primers. Generated by immunoSEQ multiplex PCR, the TCRdb table keeps only in-frame clones and is missing some. This sample lists about 72,000 clones; its ten largest clones have roughly 5.2%. The sample comprised PBMCs. All receptors derive from a woman aged 40 to 49 in good health and CMV-seropositive.

This chain connects TRBV6-1 to TRBJ1-5; D call uncertain. V shed 10 bases and J shed 3 bases, with 4 bases lying between them. This CDR3 is 10 amino acids long. Germline CDR1 is MNHNS and CDR2 is SASEGT. CDR3: CANNNQPQHF. The CDR3 DNA sequence: TGTGCCAACAACAATCAGCCCCAGCATTTT.

The chain has TRBV10-3 and TRBJ1-5; D gene ambiguous. CDR1 is ENHRY and CDR2 is SYGVKD in the germline V gene. The CDR3 length is 14 residues. The V gene lost 10 bases and the J gene lost 6 bases, with 19 bases spanning the gap. CDR3 nucleotide sequence: TGTGCCACCAAACTGGAGGCGGCAGGTCAGCCCCAGCATTTT. Its translation is CATKLEAAGQPQHF.

The genes are TRBV6-1 and TRBJ1-2; TRBD1 matches at 8 bases. Unmatched junction bases numbered 3, after V lost 4 bases and J lost 2 bases. Germline V lookup: CDR1 MNHNS, CDR2 SASEGT. The CDR3 length is 14 residues. This CDR3 reads CASSVQGVNYGYTF. DNA for the CDR3: TGTGCCAGCAGTGTACAGGGGGTGAACTATGGCTACACCTTC.

The rearrangement links TRBV5-4 to TRBJ1-2, with 8 bases identical to TRBD1. This CDR3 contains 16 residues. With 3 bases clipped from V and 1 base from J, the junction kept 8 bases outside the gene matches. Germline-derived CDR1 and CDR2 are SGHNT and YYREEE (reference sequence). The CDR3 region has the DNA TGTGCCAGCAGCTGGGGGGGGACAGGACTTAACTATGGCTACACCTTC. Its protein is CASSWGGTGLNYGYTF.

The V call is TRBV19, the J call TRBJ2-2; D perhaps matches TRBD1 (5 bases). Trimming removed 1 base at V and 5 bases at J, with 17 bases between. The germline V gene has CDR1 LNHDA and CDR2 SQIVND (reference sequence). This CDR3 comprises 17 residues. The CDR3 loop reads CASSIVLTVAKTGELFF. The DNA for the CDR3 is TGTGCCAGTAGTATAGTCTTGACAGTAGCAAAAACCGGGGAGCTGTTTTTT.

J is TRBJ2-2 and V is TRBV5-4, with no clear D. The germline V gene has CDR1 SGHNT and CDR2 YYREEE (reference sequence). Trimming pared 1 base from V and 8 bases from J, leaving 3 bases between. The CDR3 is 11 residues long. The chain's CDR3 is CASSLIGELFF. The CDR3, as DNA: TGTGCCAGCAGCTTGATAGGGGAGCTGTTTTTT.

The rearrangement joins TRBV6-5 to TRBJ1-1; 7 bases agree with TRBD1. Per germline, CDR1 MNHEY and CDR2 SVGAGI. After removal of 7 bases from V and 10 bases from J, the junction contained 18 bases not matched to a gene. The CDR3 has 15 residues. CDR3 loop: CASTENRGRSRGAFF. CDR3 bases: TGTGCCAGCACAGAAAACAGGGGTCGGTCCCGGGGAGCTTTCTTT.

This chain uses TRBV28 with TRBJ2-1; D is perhaps TRBD2 (7 bases). Germline loops: CDR1 MDHEN, CDR2 SYDVKM. The CDR3 extends over 14 amino acids. The V and J ends lost 2 bases and 10 bases respectively, with 15 bases between them. The CDR3 region is CASSLGGALNEQFF. In nucleotides, the CDR3 is TGTGCCAGCAGTTTAGGGGGGGCATTGAACGAGCAGTTCTTC.

The chain joins TRBV19 to TRBJ1-5; 7 nucleotides align to TRBD1. This CDR3 has 14 residues. The ends lost 8 bases at V and 2 bases at J; junction bases unmatched: 6. Per the germline V gene, CDR1 is LNHDA and CDR2 is SQIVND (reference sequence). CDR3 in DNA: TGTGCCAGTCAGATCGACAGGGGCAATCAGCCCCAGCATTTT. Protein: CASQIDRGNQPQHF.

The rearrangement joins TRBV9 to TRBJ2-7; 9 bases fit TRBD1. Germline trimming cut 2 bases from V and 6 bases from J; bases unmatched to any gene: 9. Germline assignment: CDR1 SGDLS and CDR2 YYNGEE. CDR3 length equals 15 residues. CDR3: CASSVLGTGLGEQYF. As DNA, the CDR3 is TGTGCCAGCAGCGTTCTTGGGACAGGGCTTGGCGAGCAGTACTTC.

The chain links TRBV15 to TRBJ1-3; TRBD1 matches 11 bases. J lost 4 bases, V lost 0 bases, and 5 bases had no gene match. This CDR3 has 17 residues. Per the germline V gene, CDR1 is LNHNV and CDR2 is YYDKDF (reference sequence). In DNA form, the CDR3 reads TGTGCCACCAGCAGAGATAGGGGACAGGGGGAAGGAAACACCATATATTTT. Translation gives CATSRDRGQGEGNTIYF.

J is TRBJ2-7 and V is TRBV7-6; D is perhaps TRBD1 (5 bases). V was clipped by 1 base and J by 4 bases, with 8 bases between them. CDR3 length: 13 residues. Germline V gene lookup returns CDR1 SGHVS and CDR2 FNYEAQ. The CDR3 is CASSLGGIYEQYF. The CDR3 DNA follows: TGTGCCAGCAGCTTAGGGGGCATTTACGAGCAGTACTTC.

J is TRBJ2-2 and V is TRBV2; D is unclear. Germline lookup yields CDR1 SNHLY and CDR2 FYNNEI. Trimming stripped 6 bases from V and 0 bases from J, with 11 bases between. The CDR3 runs 15 residues. CDR3 residues: CASRQTAPNTGELFF. The CDR3 DNA reads as TGTGCCAGCAGACAGACGGCTCCGAACACCGGGGAGCTGTTTTTT.

The V and J genes are TRBV6-4 and TRBJ2-2; 10 bases line up with TRBD2. The CDR3 sequence is 14 residues long. V shed 8 bases, J shed 6 bases, and the junction held 6 bases outside the gene matches. CDR1 MRHNA and CDR2 SNTAGT come from the germline V gene. CDR3 bases: TGTGCCAGCGGAACTAGCGGGGAGGCCGGGGAGCTGTTTTTT. Protein sequence: CASGTSGEAGELFF.

This chain uses TRBV25-1 with TRBJ2-1; 10 positions agree with TRBD1. In germline, CDR1 is MGHDK, CDR2 SYGVNS. V dropped 2 bases and J dropped 0; count of bases not matched to a gene: 7. The CDR3 length is 18 residues. The CDR3 is CASSEGPGQGSSYNEQFF. The CDR3 DNA follows: TGTGCCAGCAGTGAAGGGCCGGGACAGGGGAGCTCCTACAATGAGCAGTTCTTC. The whole variable domain, filled in from reference TRBV25-1 and TRBJ2-1, reads EADIYQTPRYLVIGTGKKITLECSQTMGHDKMYWYQQDPGMELHLIHYSYGVNSTEKGDLSSESTVSRIRTEHFPLTLESARPSHTSQYLCASSEGPGQGSSYNEQFFGPGTRLTVL.

The chain is built from TRBV6-5 and TRBJ1-1; 7 bases line up with TRBD1. The V gene's germline CDR1 is MNHEY and CDR2 SVGAGI. V shed 5 bases and J 3 bases; nucleotides not matched to a gene: 9. The CDR3 has 15 residues. CDR3 DNA sequence: TGTGCCAGCAGTGGGGACAGATCAGGGGACACTGAAGCTTTCTTT. Its translation is CASSGDRSGDTEAFF.

J is TRBJ2-1 and V is TRBV9, with 9 bases matching TRBD1. Germline CDR1 and CDR2: SGDLS and YYNGEE. This CDR3 has 16 residues. Unmatched junction bases numbered 11, after V lost 4 bases and J lost 6 bases. The CDR3 DNA is TGTGCCAGCAGCCGAAGGGGGGGACAGGGTAGCAATGAGCAGTTCTTC. Translated: CASSRRGGQGSNEQFF.

The V and J genes are TRBV5-5 and TRBJ2-1; 11 nucleotides match TRBD1. Trimming removed 4 bases from V and 4 bases from J; junction bases left unmatched: 4. This CDR3 is built from 15 residues. Germline CDR1 reads SGHKS; CDR2 reads YYEKEE (reference sequence). The CDR3 region is CASSRTGGLYNEQFF. DNA of the CDR3: TGTGCCAGCAGCCGGACAGGGGGCCTATACAATGAGCAGTTCTTC.

This chain uses TRBV6-6 with TRBJ2-2, with D perhaps matching TRBD2 (5 bases). The CDR3 consists of 13 residues. Trimming took 2 bases from V and 6 from J, leaving 7 bases between them. In germline, CDR1 is MNHNY, CDR2 SVGAGI (reference sequence). Written as DNA, the CDR3 is TGTGCCAGCAGTTACGGGGAGCCCGGGGAGCTGTTTTTT. It translates to CASSYGEPGELFF.

The chain combines TRBV11-1 with TRBJ2-1; a weak D match, TRBD1 (5 bases). Germline V gene data show CDR1 as SGHAT and CDR2 as FQDESV (reference sequence). V lost 5 bases, J lost 9 bases, and 11 bases lay in between. The CDR3 runs 12 residues. The DNA for the CDR3 is TGTGCCAGCAGCGCGCGACAGCTTGAGCAGTTCTTC. It encodes CASSARQLEQFF.